The 13 T cell receptor beta chains below come from one sample, sequenced in a study of T cell changes during pregnancy in multiple sclerosis. Profiled with immunoSEQ multiplex PCR; TCRdb holds only in-frame clones, not every one. The sample carries approximately 100,000 clones, almost 95% recorded once. The specimen was peripheral blood, collected in the third trimester of pregnancy. All receptors derive from a female donor with multiple sclerosis, enrolled in a pregnancy study.

This chain connects TRBV5-4 to TRBJ2-3; no clear D. CDR1 and CDR2 (germline): SGHNT, YYREEE (reference sequence). Deletions cut 0 bases from V and 7 bases from J, with 12 bases between. The CDR3 totals 14 residues. CDR3 loop: CASSLGTRTNTQYF. The CDR3 bases are TGTGCCAGCAGCTTGGGAACTCGCACGAATACGCAGTATTTT. The entire variable domain, with the rest obtained from reference TRBV5-4 and TRBJ2-3, is as follows: ETGVTQSPTHLIKTRGQQVTLRCSSQSGHNTVSWYQQALGQGPQFIFQYYREEENGRGNFPPRFSGLQFPNYSSELNVNALELDDSALYLCASSLGTRTNTQYFGPGTRLTVL.

V gene TRBV15 combines with J gene TRBJ2-1, with 10 positions matching TRBD2. Trimming removed 7 bases from V and 7 bases from J; junction bases left unmatched: 7. The CDR3 sequence is 14 residues long. Germline CDR1 reads LNHNV; CDR2 reads YYDKDF (reference sequence). This chain's CDR3 is CATISSGRDNEQFF. CDR3 coding DNA: TGTGCCACCATTTCTAGCGGGAGAGATAATGAGCAGTTCTTC.

The V and J genes are TRBV6-5 and TRBJ1-3; possibly TRBD1 for D (5 bases). Germline V lookup: CDR1 MNHEY, CDR2 SVGAGI. V lost 2 bases to trimming and J lost 1 base, with 6 bases between them. This CDR3 is 14 amino acids long. The chain's CDR3 is CASSYAGSGNTIYF. DNA for the CDR3: TGTGCCAGCAGTTACGCAGGGTCTGGAAACACCATATATTTT.

The chain carries TRBV9 and TRBJ1-2, with 7 bases fitting TRBD1. This CDR3 contains 19 residues. Trimming at V came to 0 bases and at J to 2 bases, leaving 16 bases not matched to a gene. The germline gives CDR1 SGDLS, CDR2 YYNGEE. The CDR3 region has the DNA TGTGCCAGCAGCGTAGAAAATTCGGGACAGTTGGGTTCCAACTATGGCTACACCTTC. Residues: CASSVENSGQLGSNYGYTF. Supplemented by reference TRBV9 and TRBJ1-2, the full variable domain reads DSGVTQTPKHLITATGQRVTLRCSPRSGDLSVYWYQQSLDQGLQFLIQYYNGEERAKGNILERFSAQQFPDLHSELNLSSLELGDSALYFCASSVENSGQLGSNYGYTFGSGTRLTVV.

The chain is built from TRBV19 and TRBJ2-1; D is undetermined. V shed 3 bases and J shed 7 bases, with 10 bases lying between them. The CDR3 runs to 13 residues. Germline lookup yields CDR1 LNHDA and CDR2 SQIVND (reference sequence). The CDR3 DNA reads TGTGCCAGTAGTATCGGAAGGCGGAATGAGCAGTTCTTC. It yields the protein CASSIGRRNEQFF.

The rearrangement links TRBV2 to TRBJ1-5, with D uncertain. Germline assignment: CDR1 SNHLY and CDR2 FYNNEI. This CDR3 contains 14 residues. V was clipped by 3 bases and J by 0 bases, with 6 bases between them. Here the CDR3 DNA reads TGTGCCAGCAGTGATCGGGGTAGCAATCAGCCCCAGCATTTT. Its translation is CASSDRGSNQPQHF.

In nucleotides, the CDR3 is TGTGCCAGCAGCATCGGGACATCTGGGGCCAACGTCCTGACTTTC. The encoded protein is CASSIGTSGANVLTF. V is TRBV7-9 and J is TRBJ2-6; D possibly corresponds to TRBD1 (6 bases). The CDR3 is 15 residues long. The ends were cut back, 5 bases at V and 1 base at J, with 9 bases in the middle. Germline assignment: CDR1 SEHNR and CDR2 FQNEAQ (reference sequence).

The chain has TRBV4-1 and TRBJ2-3; 7 bases are shared with TRBD2. The V gene end was trimmed by 10 bases and the J gene end by 0 bases; junction bases not matched to a gene: 4. CDR3 length: 13 amino acids. The germline CDR1 and CDR2 sequences are MGHRA and YSYEKL. The CDR3 sequence: CATGRGSTDTQYF. The CDR3 bases are TGCGCCACGGGGCGGGGGAGCACAGATACGCAGTATTTT.

A single count supports this clone. This chain uses TRBV27 with TRBJ2-7; TRBD1 matches 7 bases. This CDR3 is built from 15 residues. Losses at the gene ends were 5 bases for V and 2 bases for J; bases not matched to a gene: 9. Germline loops: CDR1 MNHEY, CDR2 SMNVEV (reference sequence). The CDR3 DNA sequence: TGTGCCAGCAGTACGCAGACAGGGTCGACCTACGAGCAGTACTTC. It encodes CASSTQTGSTYEQYF.

In DNA form, the CDR3 reads TGTGCCAGCAGCTCTACCGACAGCGATTATGAAAAACTGTTTTTT. This codes for CASSSTDSDYEKLFF. The chain links TRBV7-8 to TRBJ1-4, with TRBD1 as a possible D gene (5 bases). The V gene lost 4 bases and the J gene lost 6 bases, with 15 bases spanning the gap. CDR3 size: 15 residues. Germline V gives CDR1 SGHVS, CDR2 FQNEAQ.

The CDR3 loop is CASSSYGTSGYEQYF. CDR3 sequence (DNA): TGTGCCAGCAGCTCCTATGGGACTAGCGGCTACGAGCAGTACTTC. The genes are TRBV25-1 and TRBJ2-7, with 11 bases matching TRBD2. The V gene's germline CDR1 is MGHDK and CDR2 SYGVNS. V was pared by 6 bases and J by 3 bases, with 7 bases of the junction left unmatched. The length of the CDR3 is 15 residues.

The table lists this clone with a count of one. V gene TRBV5-1 combines with J gene TRBJ2-1; tentatively, D is TRBD1 (5 bases). Germline values: CDR1 SGHRS, CDR2 YFSETQ. The CDR3 consists of 15 residues. V lost 2 bases to trimming and J lost 8 bases, with 17 bases between them. The CDR3 nucleotides read TGCGCCAGCAGCTTTAGCCCAGGGAAGTTCTATGAGCAGTTCTTC. Its protein product is CASSFSPGKFYEQFF. The full variable domain, completed using reference TRBV5-1 and TRBJ2-1, is KAGVTQTPRYLIKTRGQQVTLSCSPISGHRSVSWYQQTPGQGLQFLFEYFSETQRNKGNFPGRFSGRQFSNSRSEMNVSTLELGDSALYLCASSFSPGKFYEQFFGPGTRLTVL.

The chain employs TRBV29-1 and TRBJ2-7; D is undetermined. V shed 5 bases and J shed 3 bases, with 11 bases lying between them. Per the germline V gene, CDR1 is SQVTM and CDR2 is ANQGSEA. CDR3 length equals 12 residues. CDR3 amino acids: CSVRVRFYEQYF. The DNA for the CDR3 is TGCAGCGTTCGGGTGCGGTTCTACGAGCAGTACTTC.